The sequence of this TCR beta chain was determined in a study of cytomegalovirus exposure and HLA in healthy donors. J gave up 8 bases and V 5 bases, and 12 bases lay outside the gene matches. Germline assignment: CDR1 SGHTA and CDR2 FQGNSA. The CDR3 sequence is 15 residues long. Separate from the roughly 720-subject first cohort was the approximately 120-subject validation cohort, to which the donors belonged. TCRdb's copy holds only in-frame clones and misses some; the assay was immunoSEQ multiplex PCR. The table has 150,000 to 200,000 clones, roughly 80% seen once; the top ten hold about 2.3%. This clonotype was obtained from a man aged 25 to 40 in good health and CMV-seropositive. The sample taken for sequencing was PBMCs. The chain uses TRBV7-2 and TRBJ1-2, with 9 bases that match TRBD1. CDR3 sequence reads: CASSEGTGRFFGYTF. The CDR3 DNA is TGTGCCAGCAGCGAAGGGACAGGGAGGTTCTTCGGCTACACCTTC.